The following is a TCR beta chain sequence with its context. This sample is part of a study of T cells after yellow fever vaccination. TCRdb analysed the 5' RACE reads with MiXCR anew, one entry per CDR3 protein. Of about 320,000 distinct CDR3 sequences listed, approximately 13% are singletons. The CDR3 covers 14 residues. V was pared by 5 bases and J by 1 base, with 9 bases between. This chain uses TRBV12-3 or TRBV12-4 with TRBJ1-5; D gene unclear. The specimen comprised CD4+ T cells sorted from PBMCs, sampled 15 days after the yellow fever booster vaccination. The source is a man younger than 35 who received the YFV17D yellow fever vaccine. CDR3 residues: CASSPSESNQPQHF. The CDR3 nucleotides are TGTGCCAGCAGTCCTTCAGAGAGCAATCAGCCCCAGCATTTT.